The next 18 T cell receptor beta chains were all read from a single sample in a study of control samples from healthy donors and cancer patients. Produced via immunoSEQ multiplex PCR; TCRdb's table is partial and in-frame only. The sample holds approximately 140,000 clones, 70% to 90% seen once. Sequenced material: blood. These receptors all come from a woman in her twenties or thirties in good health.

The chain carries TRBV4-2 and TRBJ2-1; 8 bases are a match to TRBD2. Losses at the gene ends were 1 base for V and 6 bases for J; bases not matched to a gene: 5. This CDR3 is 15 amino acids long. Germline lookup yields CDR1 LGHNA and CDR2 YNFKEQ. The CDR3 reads CASSQVFGRANEQFF. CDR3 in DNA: TGTGCCAGCAGCCAAGTATTCGGGAGGGCCAATGAGCAGTTCTTC.

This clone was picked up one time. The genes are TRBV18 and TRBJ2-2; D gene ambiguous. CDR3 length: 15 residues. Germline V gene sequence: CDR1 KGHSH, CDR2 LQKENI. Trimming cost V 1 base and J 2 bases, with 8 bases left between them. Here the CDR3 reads CASSPLSENTGELFF. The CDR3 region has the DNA TGTGCCAGCTCACCACTCAGCGAAAACACCGGGGAGCTGTTTTTT.

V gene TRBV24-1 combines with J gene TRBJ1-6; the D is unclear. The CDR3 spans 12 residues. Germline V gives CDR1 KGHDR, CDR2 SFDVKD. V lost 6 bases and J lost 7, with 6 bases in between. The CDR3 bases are TGTGCCACCAGTCCGGCCAATTCACCCCTCCACTTT. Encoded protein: CATSPANSPLHF.

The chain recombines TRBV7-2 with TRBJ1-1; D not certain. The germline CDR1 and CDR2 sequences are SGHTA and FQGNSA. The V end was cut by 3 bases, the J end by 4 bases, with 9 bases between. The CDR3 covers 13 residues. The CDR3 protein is CASSFRRSTEAFF. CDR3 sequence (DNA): TGTGCCAGCAGCTTCAGGCGATCCACTGAAGCTTTCTTT.

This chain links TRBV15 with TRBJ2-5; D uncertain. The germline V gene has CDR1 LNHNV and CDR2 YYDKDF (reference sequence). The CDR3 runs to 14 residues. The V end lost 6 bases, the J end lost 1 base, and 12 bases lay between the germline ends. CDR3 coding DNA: TGTGCCACCAGTCCTAGACTGAGCCAAGAGACCCAGTACTTC. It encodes CATSPRLSQETQYF.

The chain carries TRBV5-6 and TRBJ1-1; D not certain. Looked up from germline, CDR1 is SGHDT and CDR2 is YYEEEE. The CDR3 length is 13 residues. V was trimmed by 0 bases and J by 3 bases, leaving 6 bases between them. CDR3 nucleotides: TGTGCCAGCAGCTTGGGGCGGGACACTGAAGCTTTCTTT. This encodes CASSLGRDTEAFF.

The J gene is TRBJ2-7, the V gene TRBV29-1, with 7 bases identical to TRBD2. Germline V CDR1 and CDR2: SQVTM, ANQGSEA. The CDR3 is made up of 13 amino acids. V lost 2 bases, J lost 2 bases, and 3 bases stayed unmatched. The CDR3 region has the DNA TGCAGCGTTGAACCCGGGGGGACCTACGAGCAGTACTTC. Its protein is CSVEPGGTYEQYF.

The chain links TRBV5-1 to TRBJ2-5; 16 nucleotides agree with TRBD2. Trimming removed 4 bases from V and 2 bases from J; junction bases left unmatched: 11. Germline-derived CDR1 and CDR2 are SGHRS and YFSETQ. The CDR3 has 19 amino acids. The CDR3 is CASSPGLAGGRGFQETQYF. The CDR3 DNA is TGCGCCAGCAGCCCGGGACTAGCGGGAGGGAGGGGCTTTCAAGAGACCCAGTACTTC.

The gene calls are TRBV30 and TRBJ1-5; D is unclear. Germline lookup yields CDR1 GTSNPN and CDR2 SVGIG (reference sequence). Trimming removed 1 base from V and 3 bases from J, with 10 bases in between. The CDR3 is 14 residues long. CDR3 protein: CAWSAGRHNQPQHF. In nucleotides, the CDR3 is TGTGCCTGGAGTGCAGGTCGCCACAATCAGCCCCAGCATTTT.

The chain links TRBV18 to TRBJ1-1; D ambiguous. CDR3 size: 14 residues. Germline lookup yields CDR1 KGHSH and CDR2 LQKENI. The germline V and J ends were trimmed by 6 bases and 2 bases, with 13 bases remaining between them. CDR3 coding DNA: TGTGCCAGCTCCCAAGAGCTGGACAACACTGAAGCTTTCTTT. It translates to CASSQELDNTEAFF.

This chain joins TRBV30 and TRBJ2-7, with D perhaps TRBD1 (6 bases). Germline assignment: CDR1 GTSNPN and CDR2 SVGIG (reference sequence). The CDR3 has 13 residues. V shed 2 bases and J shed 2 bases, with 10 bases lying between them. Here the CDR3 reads CAWSLGAAYEQYF. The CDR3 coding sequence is TGTGCCTGGAGTCTGGGGGCGGCCTACGAGCAGTACTTC.

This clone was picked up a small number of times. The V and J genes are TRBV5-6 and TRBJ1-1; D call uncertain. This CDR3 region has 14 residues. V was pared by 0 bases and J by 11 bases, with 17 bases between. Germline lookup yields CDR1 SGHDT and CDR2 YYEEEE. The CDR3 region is CASSLGPSGVGAFF. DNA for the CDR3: TGTGCCAGCAGCTTGGGTCCCTCGGGTGTTGGGGCTTTCTTT. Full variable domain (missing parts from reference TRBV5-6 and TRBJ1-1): DAGVTQSPTHLIKTRGQQVTLRCSPKSGHDTVSWYQQALGQGPQFIFQYYEEEERQRGNFPDRFSGHQFPNYSSELNVNALLLGDSALYLCASSLGPSGVGAFFGQGTRLTVV.

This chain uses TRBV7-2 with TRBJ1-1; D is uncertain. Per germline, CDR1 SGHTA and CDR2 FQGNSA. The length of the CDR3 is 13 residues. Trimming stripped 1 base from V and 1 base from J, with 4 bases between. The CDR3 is CASSLVGNTEAFF. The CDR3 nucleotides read TGTGCCAGCAGCTTAGTGGGGAACACTGAAGCTTTCTTT.

CDR3: CATSGDRDEQYF. The CDR3 bases are TGTGCCACCTCGGGGGACAGGGACGAGCAGTACTTC. V gene TRBV10-3 combines with J gene TRBJ2-7; TRBD1 agrees at 9 bases. The CDR3 spans 12 residues. V shed 10 bases and J 5 bases; nucleotides not matched to a gene: 6. Germline V gene sequence: CDR1 ENHRY, CDR2 SYGVKD.

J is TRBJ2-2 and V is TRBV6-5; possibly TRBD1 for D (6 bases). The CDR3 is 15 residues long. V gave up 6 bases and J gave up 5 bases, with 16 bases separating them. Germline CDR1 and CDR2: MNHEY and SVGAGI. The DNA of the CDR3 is TGTGCCAGCAGAAGACCCGGGACACAAACCGGGGAGCTGTTTTTT. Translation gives CASRRPGTQTGELFF.

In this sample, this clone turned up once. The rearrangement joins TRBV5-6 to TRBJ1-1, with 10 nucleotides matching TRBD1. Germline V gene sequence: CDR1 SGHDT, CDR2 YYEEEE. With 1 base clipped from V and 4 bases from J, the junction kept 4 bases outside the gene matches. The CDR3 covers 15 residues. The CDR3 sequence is CASSLPTGGGTEAFF. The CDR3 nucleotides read TGTGCCAGCAGCTTGCCGACAGGGGGCGGCACTGAAGCTTTCTTT.

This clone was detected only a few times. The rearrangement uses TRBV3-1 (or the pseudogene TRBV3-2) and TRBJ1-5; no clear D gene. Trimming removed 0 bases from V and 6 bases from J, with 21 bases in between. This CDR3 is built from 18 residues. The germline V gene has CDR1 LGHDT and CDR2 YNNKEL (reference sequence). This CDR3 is CASSQDTAEHTKAQPQHF. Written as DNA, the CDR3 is TGTGCCAGCAGCCAAGATACGGCAGAGCATACAAAGGCTCAGCCCCAGCATTTT.

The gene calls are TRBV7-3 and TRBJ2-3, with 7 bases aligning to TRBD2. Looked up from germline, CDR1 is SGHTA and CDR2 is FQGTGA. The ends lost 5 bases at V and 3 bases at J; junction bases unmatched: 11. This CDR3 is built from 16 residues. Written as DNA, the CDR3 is TGTGCCAGCAGCGCCCACGGGGGAGGGGCGACAGATACGCAGTATTTT. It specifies CASSAHGGGATDTQYF.